Shown below are 30 T cell receptor beta chains from a single sample sequenced in a study of T cell responses to AZD1222 COVID-19 vaccine. Assay used: immunoSEQ multiplex PCR; TCRdb lists only in-frame clones, some missing. The sample has some 90,000 clones, roughly 85% seen once. This sample comprised peripheral blood, obtained on day 0 of AZD1222 vaccination. These receptors were obtained from an adult in good health.

The chain links TRBV2 to TRBJ1-1; D is undetermined. The germline V gene has CDR1 SNHLY and CDR2 FYNNEI. The length of the CDR3 is 17 residues. V was shortened by 3 bases and J by 3 bases, with 20 bases between the two germline ends. The CDR3 loop reads CASSDGPATGEDTEAFF. DNA for the CDR3: TGTGCCAGCAGTGATGGGCCGGCGACCGGGGAGGACACTGAAGCTTTCTTT.

The chain couples TRBV7-2 to TRBJ2-3, with D unclear. This CDR3 is built from 14 residues. Per germline, CDR1 SGHTA and CDR2 FQGNSA. Trimming stripped 5 bases from V and 0 bases from J, with 9 bases between. The CDR3 sequence is CASSPLSSTDTQYF. CDR3 bases: TGTGCCAGCAGCCCTCTCTCTAGCACAGATACGCAGTATTTT.

This chain connects TRBV27 to TRBJ2-3, with 7 positions matching TRBD2. The CDR3 has 14 residues. The germline CDR1 and CDR2 sequences are MNHEY and SMNVEV (reference sequence). V was clipped by 4 bases and J by 6 bases; unmatched bases: 7. The CDR3 here is CASSWGGSADTQYF. Here the CDR3 DNA reads TGTGCCAGCAGTTGGGGCGGGAGTGCGGATACGCAGTATTTT.

V gene TRBV4-1 combines with J gene TRBJ1-1, with D uncertain. This CDR3 region has 14 residues. In germline, CDR1 is MGHRA, CDR2 YSYEKL. V dropped 2 bases and J dropped 4 bases, with 11 bases sitting between them. The CDR3 nucleotides read TGCGCCAGCAGCCAACTCGACCTGGGCACTGAAGCTTTCTTT. This codes for CASSQLDLGTEAFF.

The chain uses TRBV19 and TRBJ1-5; 7 bases are shared with TRBD1. CDR1 and CDR2 (germline): LNHDA, SQIVND (reference sequence). V was clipped by 5 bases and J by 6 bases; unmatched bases: 7. CDR3 length: 14 residues. CDR3 in amino acids: CASSLTGSRQPQHF. CDR3 DNA sequence: TGTGCCAGTAGTTTGACAGGGTCTCGTCAGCCCCAGCATTTT.

V is TRBV27 and J is TRBJ2-2; 11 bases are a match to TRBD2. The trim removed 6 bases at V and 5 bases at J, leaving 11 bases unmatched. The CDR3 totals 17 residues. Germline assignment: CDR1 MNHEY and CDR2 SMNVEV (reference sequence). The CDR3 nucleotides read TGTGCCAGCAGCGGACTAGCGGGCGGAGGGCGAACCGGGGAGCTGTTTTTT. This gives the protein CASSGLAGGGRTGELFF.

V and J are TRBV5-1 and TRBJ2-3; D tentatively reads TRBD1 or TRBD2 (5 bases each). Germline values: CDR1 SGHRS, CDR2 YFSETQ. V lost 0 bases and J lost 4, with 27 bases in between. The CDR3 is 20 residues long. The CDR3 DNA is TGCGCCAGCAGCTTGGCCCGAGCGGACAAAAGCCGCCTAAGCGCAGATACGCAGTATTTT. Protein sequence: CASSLARADKSRLSADTQYF. The full variable domain, in which reference TRBV5-1 and TRBJ2-3 provide the parts outside the CDR3, is KAGVTQTPRYLIKTRGQQVTLSCSPISGHRSVSWYQQTPGQGLQFLFEYFSETQRNKGNFPGRFSGRQFSNSRSEMNVSTLELGDSALYLCASSLARADKSRLSADTQYFGPGTRLTVL.

The chain links TRBV11-2 to TRBJ1-6, with 7 bases matching TRBD1. This CDR3 is built from 13 residues. Germline trimming cut 9 bases from V and 7 bases from J; bases unmatched to any gene: 6. Germline values: CDR1 SGHAT, CDR2 FQNNGV. In DNA form, the CDR3 reads TGTGCCAGTACGACAGGGTGGAATTCACCCCTCCACTTT. It encodes CASTTGWNSPLHF.

The chain joins TRBV19 to TRBJ1-5; D is uncertain. The CDR3 loop spans 16 amino acids. The V gene's germline CDR1 is LNHDA and CDR2 SQIVND (reference sequence). V was pared by 4 bases and J by 0 bases, with 13 bases between. The CDR3 bases are TGTGCCAGTAGTAGACGAATCACTTATAGCAATCAGCCCCAGCATTTT. Amino acid sequence: CASSRRITYSNQPQHF.

For this clone: Other DNA sequences in this sample translate to the same CDR3. V usage is TRBV5-1 and J usage is TRBJ2-3, with 14 bases that match TRBD2. The ends lost 4 bases at V and 5 bases at J; junction bases unmatched: 9. CDR3 length: 17 residues. Germline CDR1 reads SGHRS; CDR2 reads YFSETQ. This CDR3 is CASSASRGTSGRDTQYF. The CDR3 region has the DNA TGCGCCAGCAGCGCCTCGCGGGGGACTAGCGGGAGAGATACGCAGTATTTT.

This clone has only one observation. The chain combines TRBV27 with TRBJ1-5; no reliable D call. The CDR3 extends over 12 amino acids. Germline-derived CDR1 and CDR2 are MNHEY and SMNVEV (reference sequence). V gave up 5 bases and J gave up 6 bases, with 8 bases separating them. CDR3 bases: TGTGCCAGCAGTAGACCGGGTCAGCCCCAGCATTTT. Translating it yields CASSRPGQPQHF.

This clone was recorded only once. This chain uses TRBV24-1 with TRBJ2-1; no clear D gene. Germline lookup yields CDR1 KGHDR and CDR2 SFDVKD. The CDR3 has 11 residues. Trimming left V 3 bases short and J 9 bases short, with 5 bases between. DNA of the CDR3: TGTGCCACCAGTGATGTCGCTGAGCAGTTCTTC. Translation: CATSDVAEQFF.

The chain employs TRBV19 and TRBJ2-1; D is ambiguous. CDR3 length equals 15 residues. Germline CDR1 is LNHDA and CDR2 is SQIVND (reference sequence). Trimming cost V 2 bases and J 0 bases, with 8 bases left between them. The CDR3 loop reads CASSISRSSYNEQFF. DNA of the CDR3: TGTGCCAGTAGTATAAGCCGTAGCTCCTACAATGAGCAGTTCTTC.

The chain carries TRBV4-3 and TRBJ1-4; D unresolved. The CDR3 runs to 15 residues. Per germline, CDR1 LGHNA and CDR2 YSLEER. The V and J ends lost 4 bases and 5 bases respectively, with 14 bases between them. For the CDR3, the DNA is TGCGCCAGCAGCCCTCTCCGGGCATCGAATGAAAAACTGTTTTTT. This translates into CASSPLRASNEKLFF.

This clone was recorded once. The V gene is TRBV2, the J gene TRBJ2-7, with D possibly being TRBD1 (6 bases). The CDR3 covers 14 residues. Trimming shortened V by 3 bases and J by 8 bases, and 17 bases separated the two germline ends. Germline V gives CDR1 SNHLY, CDR2 FYNNEI. The CDR3 nucleotides read TGTGCCAGCAGTGAGTGGACAGATCCTAGAAAGCAGTACTTC. Amino acids: CASSEWTDPRKQYF.

The chain uses TRBV15 and TRBJ2-2; D is uncertain. The germline CDR1 and CDR2 sequences are LNHNV and YYDKDF (reference sequence). V was shortened by 0 bases and J by 8 bases, with 13 bases between the two germline ends. The CDR3 totals 15 residues. The DNA for the CDR3 is TGTGCCACCAGCAGAGATATCTCTGTCGGAGGGGAGCTGTTTTTT. Translation: CATSRDISVGGELFF.

The rearrangement links TRBV5-1 to TRBJ2-3; no clear D. CDR3 length: 11 amino acids. Germline V gives CDR1 SGHRS, CDR2 YFSETQ. V was clipped by 0 bases and J by 5 bases, with 1 base between them. The CDR3 DNA reads as TGCGCCAGCAGCTTGGAAGATACGCAGTATTTT. It specifies CASSLEDTQYF.

This chain links TRBV4-2 with TRBJ1-2; tentatively, D is TRBD1 (6 bases). V was cut by 4 bases and J by 3 bases, with 18 bases left in between. This CDR3 has 16 residues. Germline values: CDR1 LGHNA, CDR2 YNFKEQ. The CDR3 spells CASSPKPGVLDYGYTF. DNA for the CDR3: TGTGCCAGCAGCCCGAAACCAGGGGTTCTGGACTATGGCTACACCTTC.

CDR3 bases: TGTGCCAGTAGTATAGTGGGCATAGGGGCAGGGCTTGCCTACGAGCAGTACTTC. Amino acids: CASSIVGIGAGLAYEQYF. This chain uses TRBV19 with TRBJ2-7, with D perhaps matching TRBD1 (5 bases). This CDR3 is built from 18 residues. Germline lookup yields CDR1 LNHDA and CDR2 SQIVND (reference sequence). Trimming left V 1 base short and J 2 bases short, with 21 bases between.

This clone has only one observation. The chain joins TRBV7-2 to TRBJ2-7; D not certain. V was shortened by 0 bases and J by 2 bases, with 5 bases between the two germline ends. This CDR3 has 13 residues. Germline V gene data show CDR1 as SGHTA and CDR2 as FQGNSA. The CDR3 DNA sequence: TGTGCCAGCAGCTTAGCTCTTACCTACGAGCAGTACTTC. Translation: CASSLALTYEQYF.

The V call is TRBV7-2, the J call TRBJ1-1; unclear D gene. Looked up from germline, CDR1 is SGHTA and CDR2 is FQGNSA. The CDR3 is made up of 14 amino acids. V gave up 3 bases and J gave up 5 bases, with 13 bases separating them. The CDR3: CASSFSRTRTEAFF. In DNA form, the CDR3 reads TGTGCCAGCAGCTTTAGCCGGACCAGGACTGAAGCTTTCTTT.

The chain has TRBV11-3 and TRBJ2-1, with 9 bases matching TRBD2. The CDR3 has 18 amino acids. Trimming took 0 bases from V and 0 from J; bases not matched to a gene: 6. Germline V gene data show CDR1 as SGHNT and CDR2 as YENEEA. The CDR3, as DNA: TGTGCCAGCAGCTTAGAGGGACTAGCTCCGAGCTCCTACAATGAGCAGTTCTTC. Protein: CASSLEGLAPSSYNEQFF.

The count of this clone is one. The chain employs TRBV5-4 and TRBJ2-1, with a possible D match to TRBD2 (7 bases). Trimming pared 5 bases from V and 6 bases from J, leaving 21 bases between. The germline CDR1 and CDR2 sequences are SGHNT and YYREEE (reference sequence). This CDR3 contains 16 residues. The CDR3 region is CASSRDGGGGGNEQFF. The CDR3 DNA is TGTGCCAGCAGTCGCGACGGTGGGGGAGGGGGCAATGAGCAGTTCTTC.

The rearrangement uses TRBV27 and TRBJ1-2; D gene unclear. The V end was cut by 7 bases, the J end by 2 bases, with 23 bases between. The length of the CDR3 is 17 residues. In germline, CDR1 is MNHEY, CDR2 SMNVEV (reference sequence). The CDR3 DNA reads TGTGCCAGCACCCCTCGCTCCCAAGTGGGGTTAAACTATGGCTACACCTTC. Amino acid sequence: CASTPRSQVGLNYGYTF.

Only one count was recorded for this clone. The V gene is TRBV18, the J gene TRBJ1-5, with 9 bases that match TRBD1. Germline CDR1 is KGHSH and CDR2 is LQKENI. V was clipped by 3 bases and J by 0 bases; unmatched bases: 6. The CDR3 sequence is 17 residues long. CDR3 region: CASSPYRDRDSNQPQHF. The CDR3 coding sequence is TGTGCCAGCTCACCGTACCGGGACAGGGATAGCAATCAGCCCCAGCATTTT.

The count of this clone is one. This chain links TRBV14 with TRBJ2-1, with 9 bases aligning to TRBD2. The CDR3 has 16 amino acids. CDR1 SGHDN and CDR2 FVKESK come from the germline V gene. V shed 4 bases and J 5 bases; nucleotides not matched to a gene: 9. In nucleotides, the CDR3 is TGTGCCAGCAGCCCCTTAGGGGCTAGCGGGAACAATGAGCAGTTCTTC. Translated, it gives CASSPLGASGNNEQFF.

The CDR3 DNA is TGTGCCAGCAGTTTTCTAGCGGGCTACACAGATACGCAGTATTTT. This codes for CASSFLAGYTDTQYF. The chain couples TRBV27 to TRBJ2-3, with TRBD2 matching 8 bases. This CDR3 is built from 15 residues. CDR1 and CDR2 (germline): MNHEY, SMNVEV (reference sequence). Trimming at V came to 3 bases and at J to 2 bases, leaving 4 bases not matched to a gene.

The chain joins TRBV6-6 to TRBJ2-5; 7 bases are shared with TRBD2. The trim removed 6 bases at V and 2 bases at J, leaving 9 bases unmatched. Germline lookup yields CDR1 MNHNY and CDR2 SVGAGI (reference sequence). The CDR3 runs 15 residues. CDR3 nucleotide sequence: TGTGCCAGCAGCCCCCACACTAGCGCACAAGAGACCCAGTACTTC. Residues: CASSPHTSAQETQYF.

This chain connects TRBV3-1 (or the pseudogene TRBV3-2) to TRBJ1-1; D gene uncertain. Trimming cost V 5 bases and J 5 bases, with 15 bases left between them. The V gene's germline CDR1 is LGHDT and CDR2 YNNKEL (reference sequence). The CDR3 consists of 14 residues. CDR3 sequence (DNA): TGTGCCAGCAGCAAACTGACACGGGCAACTGAAGCTTTCTTT. Its protein product is CASSKLTRATEAFF.

V is TRBV7-9 and J is TRBJ2-2; the D gene is possibly TRBD2 (6 bases). The CDR3 sequence is 14 residues long. Trimming stripped 5 bases from V and 3 bases from J, with 10 bases between. CDR1 and CDR2 (germline): SEHNR, FQNEAQ (reference sequence). In DNA form, the CDR3 reads TGTGCCAGCAGCCGGAGGGCCGACACCGGGGAGCTGTTTTTT. This translates into CASSRRADTGELFF.